The 4 T cell receptor beta chains reported below all come from one sample, sequenced in a study of blood T cells in healthy people across ages. With a J-beta primer mix and a sample-barcoded 5' primer, a second PCR ran about 7 to 12 cycles. One entry per CDR3 protein, called by TCRdb with MiXCR from the 5' RACE reads. Of hundreds of thousands of distinct CDR3 sequences detected, under 65% appear once; the ten largest clones hold 35% to 40%. Sequenced material: blood. Receptors originate from a man in his sixties in good health.

The chain joins TRBV7-8 to TRBJ2-3; D may be TRBD1 or TRBD2 (5 bases each). The CDR3 extends over 14 amino acids. Germline-derived CDR1 and CDR2 are SGHVS and FQNEAQ. V lost 5 bases to trimming and J lost 6 bases, with 15 bases between them. CDR3 region: CASSPTGAEDTQYF. DNA of the CDR3: TGTGCCAGCAGCCCGACCGGGGCGGAGGATACGCAGTATTTT.

This sequence joins TRBV20-1 and TRBJ2-4; D is unclear. V dropped 1 base and J dropped 3 bases, with 16 bases sitting between them. Germline-derived CDR1 and CDR2 are DFQATT and SNEGSKA (reference sequence). The CDR3 totals 16 residues. CDR3 nucleotides: TGCAGTGCTAGAGCCCCCCAAGGGCATGGCAAAAACATTCAGTACTTC. Residues: CSARAPQGHGKNIQYF.

In its sample, this clonotype was seen a few times. This chain uses TRBV5-1 with TRBJ2-6; D not resolved. The CDR3 extends over 14 amino acids. Germline V gene sequence: CDR1 SGHRS, CDR2 YFSETQ. Between the trimmed V and J ends, which lost 7 bases and 0 bases, there was a span of 8 bases. CDR3 in DNA: TGCGCCAGCCTCCCAGGCTCTGGGGCCAACGTCCTGACTTTC. Translation: CASLPGSGANVLTF.

The chain carries TRBV18 and TRBJ2-1, with a weak D call TRBD1 (6 bases). CDR1 and CDR2 from the germline V gene are KGHSH and LQKENI. The CDR3 covers 16 residues. With 5 bases removed from V and 0 bases from J, the gap between germline ends came to 14 bases. In DNA form, the CDR3 reads TGTGCCAGCTCAGGCCGGGACACGAGCTCCTACAATGAGCAGTTCTTC. This encodes CASSGRDTSSYNEQFF.